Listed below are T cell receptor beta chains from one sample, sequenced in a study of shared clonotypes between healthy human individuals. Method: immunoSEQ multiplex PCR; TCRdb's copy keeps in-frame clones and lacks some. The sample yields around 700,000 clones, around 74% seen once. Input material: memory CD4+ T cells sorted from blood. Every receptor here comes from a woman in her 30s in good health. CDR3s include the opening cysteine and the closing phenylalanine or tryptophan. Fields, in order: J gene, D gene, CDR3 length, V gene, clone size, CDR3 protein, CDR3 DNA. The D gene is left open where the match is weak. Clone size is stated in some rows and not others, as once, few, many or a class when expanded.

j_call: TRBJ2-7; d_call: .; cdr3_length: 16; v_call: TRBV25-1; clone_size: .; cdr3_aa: CASSERRRGSSYEQYF; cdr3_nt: TGTGCCAGCAGTGAGCGTCGCCGGGGGTCCTCCTACGAGCAGTACTTC
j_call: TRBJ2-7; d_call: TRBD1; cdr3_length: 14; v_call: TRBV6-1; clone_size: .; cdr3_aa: CASGGMGQGNEQYF; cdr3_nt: TGTGCCAGCGGGGGGATGGGACAGGGGAACGAGCAGTACTTC
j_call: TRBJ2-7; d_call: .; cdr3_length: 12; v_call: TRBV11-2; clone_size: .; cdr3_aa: CASSWTAYEQYF; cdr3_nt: TGTGCCAGCAGCTGGACAGCCTACGAGCAGTACTTC
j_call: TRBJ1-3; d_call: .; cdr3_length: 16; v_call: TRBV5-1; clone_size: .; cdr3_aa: CASSLVGAPYGNTIYF; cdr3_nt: TGCGCCAGCAGCTTGGTGGGGGCGCCTTATGGAAACACCATATATTTT
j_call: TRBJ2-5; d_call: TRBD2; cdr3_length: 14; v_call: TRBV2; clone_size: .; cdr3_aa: CASRALAVQETQYF; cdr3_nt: TGTGCCAGCAGGGCCCTAGCGGTCCAAGAGACCCAGTACTTC
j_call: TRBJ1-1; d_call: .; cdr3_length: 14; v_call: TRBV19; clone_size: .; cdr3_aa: CASSIRDGNTEAFF; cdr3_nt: TGTGCCAGTAGTATCCGGGACGGGAACACTGAAGCTTTCTTT
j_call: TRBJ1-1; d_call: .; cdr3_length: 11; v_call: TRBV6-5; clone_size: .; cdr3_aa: CASRQNAEAFF; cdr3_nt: TGTGCCAGCAGACAGAACGCTGAAGCTTTCTTT
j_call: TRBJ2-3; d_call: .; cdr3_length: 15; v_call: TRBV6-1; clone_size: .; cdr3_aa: CASSEQGVIADTQYF; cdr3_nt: TGTGCCAGCAGTGAACAGGGAGTTATTGCAGATACGCAGTATTTT
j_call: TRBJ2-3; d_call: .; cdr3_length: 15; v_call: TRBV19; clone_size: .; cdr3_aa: CASSEQARRTDTQYF; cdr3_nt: TGTGCCAGTAGCGAACAGGCCCGACGCACAGATACGCAGTATTTT
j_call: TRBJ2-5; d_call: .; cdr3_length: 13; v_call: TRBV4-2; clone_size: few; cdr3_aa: CASSQGQRETQYF; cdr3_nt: TGTGCCAGCAGCCAAGGTCAGAGGGAGACCCAGTACTTC
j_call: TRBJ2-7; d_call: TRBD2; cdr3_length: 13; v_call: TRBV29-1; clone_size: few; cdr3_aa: CSALAGSSYEQYF; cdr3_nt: TGCAGCGCTTTAGCGGGGAGCTCCTACGAGCAGTACTTC
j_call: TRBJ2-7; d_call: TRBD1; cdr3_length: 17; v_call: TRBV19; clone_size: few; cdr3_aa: CASSIARTGGGAYEQYF; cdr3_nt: TGTGCCAGTAGTATCGCCCGGACAGGGGGCGGCGCGTACGAGCAGTACTTC
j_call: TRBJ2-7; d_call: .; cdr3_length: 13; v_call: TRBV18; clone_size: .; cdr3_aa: CASSPGVGHEQYF; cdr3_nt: TGTGCCAGCTCACCAGGGGTAGGGCACGAGCAGTACTTC
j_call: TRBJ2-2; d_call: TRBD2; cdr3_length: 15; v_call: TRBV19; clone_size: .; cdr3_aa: CASTSTSRHTGELFF; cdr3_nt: TGTGCCAGTACCTCGACTAGCCGACACACCGGGGAGCTGTTTTTT
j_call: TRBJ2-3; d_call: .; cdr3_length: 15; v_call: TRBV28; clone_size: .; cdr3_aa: CASSLSWSLVHTQYF; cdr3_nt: TGTGCCAGCAGTTTGTCGTGGAGTTTAGTACATACGCAGTATTTT
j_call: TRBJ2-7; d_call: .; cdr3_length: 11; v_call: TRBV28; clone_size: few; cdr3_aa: CASSLYYEQYF; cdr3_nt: TGTGCCAGCAGTTTATATTACGAGCAGTACTTC
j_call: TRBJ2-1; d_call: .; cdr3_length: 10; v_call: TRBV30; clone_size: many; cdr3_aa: CAWGASKQFF; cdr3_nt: TGTGCCTGGGGCGCATCTAAGCAGTTCTTC
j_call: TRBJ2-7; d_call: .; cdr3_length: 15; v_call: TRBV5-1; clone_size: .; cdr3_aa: CASSSSTSKSSEQYF; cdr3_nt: TGCGCCAGCAGCTCCTCCACTAGTAAATCCAGCGAGCAGTACTTC
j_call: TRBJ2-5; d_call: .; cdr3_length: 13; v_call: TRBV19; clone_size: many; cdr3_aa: CASKTATGETQYF; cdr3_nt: TGTGCCAGTAAAACAGCAACAGGAGAGACCCAGTACTTC
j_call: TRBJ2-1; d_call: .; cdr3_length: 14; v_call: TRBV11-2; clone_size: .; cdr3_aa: CASSDPSRYNEQFF; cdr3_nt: TGTGCCAGCAGCGACCCCTCCAGATACAATGAGCAGTTCTTC
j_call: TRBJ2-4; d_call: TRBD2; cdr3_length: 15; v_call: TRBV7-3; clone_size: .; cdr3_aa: CASSSGTSGINIQYF; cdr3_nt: TGTGCCAGCAGCTCCGGGACTAGCGGGATAAACATTCAGTACTTC
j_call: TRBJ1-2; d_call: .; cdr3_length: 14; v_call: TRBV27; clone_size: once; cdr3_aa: CASTDLGGGHGYTF; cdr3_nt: TGTGCCAGCACCGACTTGGGGGGAGGGCATGGCTACACCTTC
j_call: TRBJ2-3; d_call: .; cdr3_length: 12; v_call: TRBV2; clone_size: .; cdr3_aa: CASSEDTDTQYF; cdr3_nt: TGTGCCAGCAGTGAGGACACAGATACGCAGTATTTT
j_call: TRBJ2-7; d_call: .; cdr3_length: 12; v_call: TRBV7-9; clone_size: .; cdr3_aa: CASSQELGEQYF; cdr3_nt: TGTGCCAGCAGCCAAGAGCTGGGCGAGCAGTACTTC
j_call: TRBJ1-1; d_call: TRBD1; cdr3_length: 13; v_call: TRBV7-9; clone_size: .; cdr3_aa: CASTDRPDTEAFF; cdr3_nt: TGTGCCAGCACGGACAGGCCGGACACTGAAGCTTTCTTT
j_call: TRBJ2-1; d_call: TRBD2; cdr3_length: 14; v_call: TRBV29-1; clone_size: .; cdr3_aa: CSASRAGDLNEQFF; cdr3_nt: TGCAGCGCATCTCGGGCGGGAGATTTGAATGAGCAGTTCTTC
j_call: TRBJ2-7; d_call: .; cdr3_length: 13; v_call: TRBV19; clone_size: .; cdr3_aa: CASSSQNYNEQYF; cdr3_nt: TGTGCCAGTAGTTCGCAGAATTACAACGAGCAGTACTTC
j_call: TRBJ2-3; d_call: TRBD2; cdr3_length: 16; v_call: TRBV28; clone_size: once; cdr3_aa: CATGLAGGPVTDTQYF; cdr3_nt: TGTGCCACGGGACTAGCGGGAGGGCCGGTCACAGATACGCAGTATTTT
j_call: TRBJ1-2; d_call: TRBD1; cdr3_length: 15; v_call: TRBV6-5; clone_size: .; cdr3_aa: CASSYRGLRDYGYTF; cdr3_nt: TGTGCCAGCAGTTACAGGGGGCTACGAGACTATGGCTACACCTTC
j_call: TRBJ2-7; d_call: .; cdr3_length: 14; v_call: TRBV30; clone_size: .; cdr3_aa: CAWRAGGNPYEQYF; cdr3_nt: TGTGCCTGGAGGGCAGGGGGGAACCCCTACGAGCAGTACTTC
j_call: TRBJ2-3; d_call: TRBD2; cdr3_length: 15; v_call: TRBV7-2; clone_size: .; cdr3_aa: CASSLNFGGTDTQYF; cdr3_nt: TGTGCCAGCAGCTTAAACTTCGGGGGGACAGATACGCAGTATTTT
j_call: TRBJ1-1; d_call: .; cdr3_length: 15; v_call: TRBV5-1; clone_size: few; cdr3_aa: CASSLERAMNTEAFF; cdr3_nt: TGCGCCAGCAGCTTGGAGAGGGCCATGAACACTGAAGCTTTCTTT
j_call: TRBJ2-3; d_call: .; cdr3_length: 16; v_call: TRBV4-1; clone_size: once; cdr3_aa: CVSSQADLGFTDTQYF; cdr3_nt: TGCGTCAGCAGCCAAGCGGACCTAGGGTTCACAGATACGCAGTATTTT
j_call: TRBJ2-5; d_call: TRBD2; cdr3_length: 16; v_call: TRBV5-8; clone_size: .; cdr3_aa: CASSLTSGRMQETQYF; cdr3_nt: TGTGCCAGCAGCTTGACTAGCGGGAGGATGCAAGAGACCCAGTACTTC
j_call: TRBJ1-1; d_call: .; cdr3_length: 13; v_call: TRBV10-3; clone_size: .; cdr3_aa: CAIGIQRNTEAFF; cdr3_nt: TGTGCCATTGGGATTCAAAGGAACACTGAAGCTTTCTTT
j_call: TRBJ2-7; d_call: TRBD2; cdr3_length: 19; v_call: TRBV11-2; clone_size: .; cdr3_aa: CASSSSTVLASGTMGEQYF; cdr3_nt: TGTGCCAGCAGCTCGTCGACAGTACTCGCTAGCGGGACTATGGGAGAGCAGTACTTC
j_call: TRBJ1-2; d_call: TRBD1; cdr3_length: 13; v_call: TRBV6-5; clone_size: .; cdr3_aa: CASSRRDSYGYTF; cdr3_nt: TGTGCCAGCAGCCGACGGGACAGCTATGGCTACACCTTC
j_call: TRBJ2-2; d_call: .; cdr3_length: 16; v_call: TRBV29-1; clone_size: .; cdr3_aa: CSVEDRNRSKTGELFF; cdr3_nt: TGCAGCGTTGAAGATCGAAACAGGAGTAAAACCGGGGAGCTGTTTTTT
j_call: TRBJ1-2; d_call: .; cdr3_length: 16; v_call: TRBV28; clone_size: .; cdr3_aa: CASSSSGQGAEYGYTF; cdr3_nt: .
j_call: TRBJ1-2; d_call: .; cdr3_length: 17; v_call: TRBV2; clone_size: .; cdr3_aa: CASSEARAATTTAGYTF; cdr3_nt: TGTGCCAGCAGTGAAGCGCGGGCGGCAACCACTACGGCTGGCTACACCTTC
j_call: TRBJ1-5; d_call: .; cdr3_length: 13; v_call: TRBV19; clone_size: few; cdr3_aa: CASSWQGTQPQHF; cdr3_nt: TGTGCCAGTAGCTGGCAGGGAACCCAGCCCCAGCATTTT
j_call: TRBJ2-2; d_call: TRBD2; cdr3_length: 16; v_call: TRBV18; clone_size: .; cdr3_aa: CASSWRGKGSDGELFF; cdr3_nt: TGTGCCAGCTCGTGGCGGGGGAAAGGGAGCGACGGGGAGCTGTTTTTT
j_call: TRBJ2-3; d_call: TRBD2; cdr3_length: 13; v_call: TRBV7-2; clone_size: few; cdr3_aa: CASSRTSGDTQYF; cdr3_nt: TGTGCCAGCAGCCGGACTAGCGGGGATACGCAGTATTTT
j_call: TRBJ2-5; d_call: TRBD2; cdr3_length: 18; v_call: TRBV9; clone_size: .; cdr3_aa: CASSVVASGGPIDETQYF; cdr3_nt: TGTGCCAGCAGCGTAGTAGCTAGCGGGGGACCCATTGATGAGACCCAGTACTTC
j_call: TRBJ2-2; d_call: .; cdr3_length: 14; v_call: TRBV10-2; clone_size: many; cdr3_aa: CASSESSNTGELFF; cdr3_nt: TGCGCCAGCAGTGAGTCGAGCAACACCGGGGAGCTGTTTTTT
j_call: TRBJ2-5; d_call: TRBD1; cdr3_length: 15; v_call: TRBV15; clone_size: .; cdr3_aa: CATSRPGQIQETQYF; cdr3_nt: TGTGCCACCAGCAGGCCGGGACAGATACAAGAGACCCAGTACTTC
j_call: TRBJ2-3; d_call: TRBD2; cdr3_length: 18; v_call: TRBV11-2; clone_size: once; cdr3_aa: CASSLVGSGSGHTDTQYF; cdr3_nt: TGTGCCAGCAGCTTAGTCGGTAGCGGGAGTGGACACACAGATACGCAGTATTTT
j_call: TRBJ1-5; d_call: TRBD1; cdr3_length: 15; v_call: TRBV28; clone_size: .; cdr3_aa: CASSSGGPSNQPQHF; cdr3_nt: TGTGCCAGCAGTTCAGGGGGGCCTAGCAATCAGCCCCAGCATTTT
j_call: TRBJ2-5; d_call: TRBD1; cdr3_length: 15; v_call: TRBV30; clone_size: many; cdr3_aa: CAWSLTGGDAETQYF; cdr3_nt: TGTGCCTGGAGTTTAACAGGGGGTGATGCGGAGACCCAGTACTTC
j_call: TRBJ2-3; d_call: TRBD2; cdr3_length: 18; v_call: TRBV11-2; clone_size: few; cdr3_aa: CASTRGRGGREPTDTQYF; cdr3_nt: TGTGCCAGCACCCGGGGCCGTGGCGGGAGGGAGCCCACAGATACGCAGTATTTT
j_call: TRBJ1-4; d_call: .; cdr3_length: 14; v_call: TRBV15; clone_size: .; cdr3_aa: CATSRGGAGEKLFF; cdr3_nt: TGTGCCACCAGCAGAGGGGGGGCTGGAGAAAAACTGTTTTTT
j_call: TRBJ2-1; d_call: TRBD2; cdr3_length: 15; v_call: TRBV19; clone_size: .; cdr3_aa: CASSIHSGRKGEQFF; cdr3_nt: TGTGCCAGTAGTATCCATAGCGGGAGGAAGGGTGAGCAGTTCTTC
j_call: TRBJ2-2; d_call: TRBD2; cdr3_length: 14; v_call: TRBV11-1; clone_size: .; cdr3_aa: CASSSSGITGELFF; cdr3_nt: TGTGCCAGCAGCTCTAGCGGGATCACCGGGGAGCTGTTTTTT
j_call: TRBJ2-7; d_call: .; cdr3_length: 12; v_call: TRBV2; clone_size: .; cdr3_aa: CASSSQTYEQYF; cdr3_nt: TGTGCCAGCAGTAGCCAGACTTACGAGCAGTACTTC